What follows are 11 T cell receptor beta chains derived from one specimen sequenced in a study of regulatory T cells in long-lasting Graves disease. Assembly of TCR beta libraries relied on iRepertoire HTBI primers together with Arm-PCR of CDR3 regions. From the multiplex PCR reads, TCRdb called clonotypes with MiXCR, one entry per CDR3 protein. The sample lists around 460,000 distinct CDR3 sequences, 13% to 15% occurring once. Specified time point: newly diagnosed GD, antithyroid drugs for less than 3 months. The TCR library was made from RNA that had been extracted from PBMCs in TRIzol. These data also formed part of another study, on T cells in Graves' hyperthyroidism and ophthalmopathy.

This specimen was peripheral blood mononuclear cells (PBMCs), taken at new diagnosis, from a patient treated with antithyroid drugs. These receptors came from a woman between 50 and 59 years old with Graves disease.

Many counts were recorded for this clonotype. The chain uses TRBV5-6 and TRBJ2-3; maybe TRBD1 (6 bases). The germline gives CDR1 SGHDT, CDR2 YYEEEE. V was pared by 4 bases and J by 0 bases, with 12 bases between. The CDR3 is 15 residues long. The CDR3 reads CASSPGHMSTDTQYF. CDR3 nucleotides: TGTGCCAGCAGCCCGGGACATATGAGCACAGATACGCAGTATTTT.

The table lists this clonotype with many counts. The chain recombines TRBV20-1 with TRBJ1-6, with D possibly matching TRBD1 (6 bases). The CDR3 runs 15 residues. Per germline, CDR1 DFQATT and CDR2 SNEGSKA (reference sequence). Trimming cost V 3 bases and J 9 bases, with 18 bases left between them. The CDR3 DNA follows: TGCAGTGCTAGGCCCGGACAGCTTCGAAGTTCACCCCTCCACTTT. Translation: CSARPGQLRSSPLHF.

This rearrangement joins TRBV5-1 to TRBJ2-1; TRBD2 matches 7 bases. This CDR3 spans 17 amino acids. Unmatched junction bases numbered 8, after V lost 1 base and J lost 1 base. CDR1 is SGHRS and CDR2 is YFSETQ in the germline V gene. CDR3 sequence reads: CASSLIGGRGSYNEQFF. CDR3 bases: TGCGCCAGCAGCTTGATTGGCGGGAGAGGGTCCTACAATGAGCAGTTCTTC.

This clonotype was counted ten times or more. This rearrangement joins TRBV6-1 to TRBJ2-3; D unclear. The CDR3 loop spans 14 amino acids. The V gene lost 2 bases and the J gene lost 4 bases, with 10 bases spanning the gap. From germline, CDR1 is MNHNS and CDR2 SASEGT. The CDR3 region is CASSELSGPDTQYF. As DNA, the CDR3 is TGTGCCAGCAGTGAACTCTCGGGCCCAGATACGCAGTATTTT.

This clonotype was seen only a few times. V usage is TRBV5-6 and J usage is TRBJ2-5; D ambiguous. V lost 1 base and J 4 bases, leaving 11 bases between the germline ends. The germline V gene has CDR1 SGHDT and CDR2 YYEEEE. There are 14 residues in the CDR3. The CDR3 DNA reads as TGTGCCAGCAGCTTGTCTCCAAGGACAGAGACCCAGTACTTC. Its translation: CASSLSPRTETQYF.

About this clonotype itself: The missing conserved phenylalanine or tryptophan at the end of this CDR3 makes a read error likely. The V and J genes are TRBV28 and TRBJ2-5; D might be TRBD1 (6 bases). The germline V gene encodes CDR1 MDHEN and CDR2 SYDVKM. Trimming cost V 6 bases and J 5 bases, with 19 bases left between them. This CDR3 is built from 15 residues. The CDR3 nucleotides are TGTGCCAGCAGCCCACGCCGGACAGCCCGGGAGACCCAGTACTCC. This codes for CASSPRRTARETQYS.

In this sample, this clonotype turned up many times. The rearrangement joins TRBV20-1 to TRBJ1-1, with 9 bases matching TRBD1. The CDR3 is made up of 15 amino acids. Looked up from germline, CDR1 is DFQATT and CDR2 is SNEGSKA (reference sequence). V shed 1 base, J shed 5 bases, and the junction held 8 bases outside the gene matches. DNA of the CDR3: TGCAGTGCTAGAGGCACAGGGGGCGCTGGGACTGAAGCTTTCTTT. It translates to CSARGTGGAGTEAFF.

This clonotype was seen repeatedly, ten times or more. The chain couples TRBV18 to TRBJ2-3, with no clear D. Trimming stripped 2 bases from V and 1 base from J, with 10 bases between. From germline, CDR1 is KGHSH and CDR2 LQKENI. The CDR3 is 15 residues long. CDR3 in amino acids: CASSPDGIGTDTQYF. The DNA for the CDR3 is TGTGCCAGCTCACCAGATGGCATCGGCACAGATACGCAGTATTTT.

Details on this clonotype: A much larger clone sits a single nucleotide away, making a read error possible. The V and J genes are TRBV5-1 and TRBJ2-7, with 15 bases identical to TRBD2. This CDR3 spans 19 amino acids. Germline values: CDR1 SGHRS, CDR2 YFSETQ. V lost 0 bases to trimming and J lost 7 bases; unmatched junction nucleotides: 14. The CDR3 DNA sequence: TGCGCCAGCAGCTTGGTAGGGACTAGCGGGAGGAAGTCCTACAATGAGCAGTACTTC. Protein: CASSLVGTSGRKSYNEQYF.

The sample holds many counts of this clonotype. The rearrangement links TRBV11-2 to TRBJ2-3; D gene unclear. CDR1 is SGHAT, CDR2 FQNNGV, per germline. CDR3 size: 16 residues. V lost 3 bases to trimming and J lost 0 bases, with 13 bases between them. CDR3 sequence: CASSFASSRSTDTQYF. CDR3 sequence (DNA): TGTGCCAGCAGCTTTGCCTCGTCTCGAAGCACAGATACGCAGTATTTT.

This chain uses TRBV7-2 with TRBJ2-7; 11 positions match TRBD2. The CDR3 extends over 11 amino acids. Germline V gives CDR1 SGHTA, CDR2 FQGNSA. V lost 9 bases, J lost 6 bases, and 1 base stayed unmatched. CDR3 loop: CASGLAGEQYF. The CDR3 bases are TGTGCCAGTGGACTAGCGGGCGAGCAGTACTTC.